Following are 3 T cell receptor beta chains from one sample sequenced in a study of T-cell memory formation after mild COVID-19. A single record per CDR3 protein comes from TCRdb applying MiXCR to the 5' RACE reads. The table includes about 470,000 distinct CDR3 sequences, 15% to 20% detected once. The sample comprised PBMCs or a T cell subset sorted from them (not recorded which). The receptors originated from an adult woman who had mild COVID-19 (a few samples of this study predate the infection). Cell type and time point are not known.

The rearrangement joins TRBV10-3 to TRBJ2-7, with 9 bases aligning to TRBD1. V dropped 6 bases and J dropped 5; count of bases not matched to a gene: 5. This CDR3 contains 13 residues. The V gene's germline CDR1 is ENHRY and CDR2 SYGVKD. The CDR3 reads CAIRGTGMHEQYF. CDR3 nucleotide sequence: TGTGCCATCAGGGGGACAGGGATGCACGAGCAGTACTTC.

The chain links TRBV6-5 to TRBJ2-1, with 7 bases identical to TRBD2. Germline assignment: CDR1 MNHEY and CDR2 SVGAGI. The CDR3 consists of 16 residues. After removal of 2 bases from V and 7 bases from J, the junction contained 11 bases not matched to a gene. This CDR3 reads CASSYVFGGSGNEQFF. Here the CDR3 DNA reads TGTGCCAGCAGTTACGTATTCGGCGGGAGTGGGAATGAGCAGTTCTTC.

This clonotype was recorded a few times. This chain uses TRBV12-3 or TRBV12-4 with TRBJ2-4; tentative D call: TRBD1 (6 bases). This CDR3 has 12 residues. The V end lost 1 base, the J end lost 16 bases, and 14 bases lay between the germline ends. CDR3 residues: CASSLGRGLLYF. DNA of the CDR3: TGTGCCAGCAGTTTAGGCAGGGGTCTTCTATACTTC.